This T cell receptor (beta chain) was sequenced in a study of blood T cells in healthy people across ages. As for the study in general: About one barcoded beta molecule was captured per two T cells (by template switching).

With respect to this clonotype: Its antigen is unidentified.

The CDR3 runs 14 residues. Per the germline V gene, CDR1 is SGHVS and CDR2 is FQNEAQ. Trimming left V 8 bases short and J 2 bases short, with 13 bases between. Each donor had roughly 10 milliliters of peripheral blood drawn. Study findings and constraints: The study found more naive CD4+ cells and higher diversity in long-lived than aged donors. Per million T cells, TCR beta diversity dropped about linearly as age rose.

With a J-beta primer mix and a sample-barcoded 5' primer, a second PCR ran 7 to 11 cycles. TCRdb analysed the 5' RACE reads with MiXCR anew, one entry per CDR3 protein. Among about 400,000 distinct CDR3 sequences listed, approximately 52% were seen once. Sequencing used blood. The TCR sequence derives from a man aged 55 to 70 in good health. This sequence joins TRBV7-8 and TRBJ2-1, with a weak D call TRBD2 (5 bases). This chain's CDR3 is CASRASRAYNEQFF. The DNA of the CDR3 is TGTGCCAGCCGCGCTAGCAGAGCCTACAATGAGCAGTTCTTC.